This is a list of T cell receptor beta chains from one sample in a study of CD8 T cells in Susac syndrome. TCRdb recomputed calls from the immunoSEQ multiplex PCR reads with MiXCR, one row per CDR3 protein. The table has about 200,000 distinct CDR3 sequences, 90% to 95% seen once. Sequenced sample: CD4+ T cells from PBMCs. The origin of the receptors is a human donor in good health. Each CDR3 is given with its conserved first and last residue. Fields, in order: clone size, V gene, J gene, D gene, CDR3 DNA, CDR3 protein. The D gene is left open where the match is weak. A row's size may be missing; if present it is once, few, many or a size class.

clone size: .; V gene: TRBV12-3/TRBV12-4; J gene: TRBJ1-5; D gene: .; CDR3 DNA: TGTGCCAGCAGTCCCCGGACAGCCCATCAGCCCCAGCATTTT; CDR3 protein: CASSPRTAHQPQHF
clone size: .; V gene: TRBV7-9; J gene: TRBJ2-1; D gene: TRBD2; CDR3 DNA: TGTGCCAGCAGCTCTAGCGGGAGGCCCAATGAGCAGTTCTTC; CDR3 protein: CASSSSGRPNEQFF
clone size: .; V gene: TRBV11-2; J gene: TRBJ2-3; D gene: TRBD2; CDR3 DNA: TGTGCCAGCAGGACACCGGGACTAGCGGGAGGACGTATCGGCACAGATACGCAGTATTTT; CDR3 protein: CASRTPGLAGGRIGTDTQYF
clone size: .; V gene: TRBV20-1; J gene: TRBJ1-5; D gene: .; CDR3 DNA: TGCAGTGCTAGGGCAGGGCGCCAGCCCCAGCATTTT; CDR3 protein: CSARAGRQPQHF
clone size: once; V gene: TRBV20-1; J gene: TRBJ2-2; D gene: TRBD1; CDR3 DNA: TGCAGTGTATGGACAGGGGGCACCGGGGAGCTGTTTTTT; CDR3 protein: CSVWTGGTGELFF
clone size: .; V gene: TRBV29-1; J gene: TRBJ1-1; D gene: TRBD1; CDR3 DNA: TGCAGCGTTGAAGAAGGGGACAGTGAAGCTTTCTTT; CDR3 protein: CSVEEGDSEAFF
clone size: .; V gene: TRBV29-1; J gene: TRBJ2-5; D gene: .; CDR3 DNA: TGCAGCGTCGGCCTGTATGGGGACACCGAAGAGACCCAGTACTTC; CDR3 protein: CSVGLYGDTEETQYF
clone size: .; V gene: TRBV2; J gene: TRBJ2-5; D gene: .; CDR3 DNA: TGTGCCAGTCTAAGACGACCATCCTGGGCGGAGACCCAGTACTTC; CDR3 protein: CASLRRPSWAETQYF
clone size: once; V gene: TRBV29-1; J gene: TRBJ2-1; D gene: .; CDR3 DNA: TGCAGCGTAGCGGAAGGCAATGAGCAGTTCTTC; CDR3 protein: CSVAEGNEQFF
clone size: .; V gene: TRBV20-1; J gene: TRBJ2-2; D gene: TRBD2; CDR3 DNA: TGCAGTGCCAGGGAGCGGGAAGCCGGGGAGCTGTTTTTT; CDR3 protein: CSAREREAGELFF
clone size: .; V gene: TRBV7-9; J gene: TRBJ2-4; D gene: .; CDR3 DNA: TGTGCCAGCAGCTTAGAGGACATTCAGTACTTC; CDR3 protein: CASSLEDIQYF
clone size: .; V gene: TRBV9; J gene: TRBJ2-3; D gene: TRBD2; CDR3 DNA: TGTGCCAGCACCCCGGGACTAGTGTTCACAGATACGCAGTATTTT; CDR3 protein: CASTPGLVFTDTQYF
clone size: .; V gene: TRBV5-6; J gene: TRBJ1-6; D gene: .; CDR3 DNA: TGTGCCAGCAGCTTGTGGAACGGCTATAATTCACCCCTCCACTTT; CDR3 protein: CASSLWNGYNSPLHF
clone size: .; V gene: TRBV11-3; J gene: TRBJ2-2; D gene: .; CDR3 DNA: TGTGCCAGCAGCGACCGAACTGCGAACACCGGGGAGCTGTTTTTT; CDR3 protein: CASSDRTANTGELFF
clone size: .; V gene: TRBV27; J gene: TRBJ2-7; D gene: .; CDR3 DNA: TGTGCCAGCAGTTTATCGAGGACCCTCGGCGAGCAGTACTTC; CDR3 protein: CASSLSRTLGEQYF
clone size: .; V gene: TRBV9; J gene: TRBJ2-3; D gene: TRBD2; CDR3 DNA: TGTGCCAGCACCGATGGCGGGAGTGCCACAGATACGCAGTATTTT; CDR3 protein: CASTDGGSATDTQYF
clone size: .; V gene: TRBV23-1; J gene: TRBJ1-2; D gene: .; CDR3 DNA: TGCGCCAGCCCGGAGGGTGGCTACACCTTC; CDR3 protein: CASPEGGYTF
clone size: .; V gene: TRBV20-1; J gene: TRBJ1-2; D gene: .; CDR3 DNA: TGCAGTGCCCGACAGGAGACAGGCTATGGCTACACCTTC; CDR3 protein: CSARQETGYGYTF
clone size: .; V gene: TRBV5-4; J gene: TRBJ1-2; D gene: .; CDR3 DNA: TGTGCCAGCAGCCTGACGGGGGAGGGTGGCTACACCTTC; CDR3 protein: CASSLTGEGGYTF
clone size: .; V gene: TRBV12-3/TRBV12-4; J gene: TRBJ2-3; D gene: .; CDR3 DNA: TGTGCCAGCAGTTTCCCCGGGACATTCGATACGCAGTATTTT; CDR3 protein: CASSFPGTFDTQYF
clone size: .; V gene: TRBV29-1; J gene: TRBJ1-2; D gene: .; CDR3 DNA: TGCAGCGTTGTCATCCAGGGCTATAATGGCTACACCTTC; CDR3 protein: CSVVIQGYNGYTF
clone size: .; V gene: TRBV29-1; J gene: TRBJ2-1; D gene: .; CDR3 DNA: TGCAGCGTTGACCTCCGTAGCTCCTACAATGAGCAGTTCTTC; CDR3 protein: CSVDLRSSYNEQFF
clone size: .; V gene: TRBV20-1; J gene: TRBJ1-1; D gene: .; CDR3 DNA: TGCAGTGTCCTGACAGGCATGAACACTGAAGCTTTCTTT; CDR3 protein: CSVLTGMNTEAFF
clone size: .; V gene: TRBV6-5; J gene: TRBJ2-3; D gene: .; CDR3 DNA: TGTGCCAGCAACCGGGGGTTCACAGATACGCAGTATTTT; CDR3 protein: CASNRGFTDTQYF
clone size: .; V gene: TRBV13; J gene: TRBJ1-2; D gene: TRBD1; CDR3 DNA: TGTGCCAGCAGCGCAAATACCGGGACAGGGCCCGGGACCTATGGCTACACCTTC; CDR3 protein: CASSANTGTGPGTYGYTF
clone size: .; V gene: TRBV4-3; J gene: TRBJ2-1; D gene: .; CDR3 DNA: TGCGCCAGCAGCCAAGACTGGGGGAATTACAATGAGCAGTTCTTC; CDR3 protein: CASSQDWGNYNEQFF
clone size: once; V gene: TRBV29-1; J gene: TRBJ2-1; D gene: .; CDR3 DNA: TGCAGCGTTTTAAGGACAGAATATGAGCAGTTCTTC; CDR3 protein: CSVLRTEYEQFF
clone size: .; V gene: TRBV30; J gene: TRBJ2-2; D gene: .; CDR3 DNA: TGTGCCTGGAGCTACCGGGATCCCGGGGAGCTGTTTTTT; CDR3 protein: CAWSYRDPGELFF
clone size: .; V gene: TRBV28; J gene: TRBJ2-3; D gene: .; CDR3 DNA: TGTGCAGCGGGAGATACGCAGTATTTT; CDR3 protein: CAAGDTQYF
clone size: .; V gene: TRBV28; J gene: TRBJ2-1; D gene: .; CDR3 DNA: TGTGCCAGCAGTTTAAGGGGCGGGTTCAACAATGAGCAGTTCTTC; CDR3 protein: CASSLRGGFNNEQFF
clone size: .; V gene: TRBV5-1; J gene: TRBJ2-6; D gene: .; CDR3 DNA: TGCGCCAGCAGCTTGGACAGGGCGGACTCTGGGGCCAACGTCCTGACTTTC; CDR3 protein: CASSLDRADSGANVLTF
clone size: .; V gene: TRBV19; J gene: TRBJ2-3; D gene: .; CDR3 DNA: TGTGCCAGTAGTCTATCTACTAGCACAGATACGCAGTATTTT; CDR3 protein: CASSLSTSTDTQYF
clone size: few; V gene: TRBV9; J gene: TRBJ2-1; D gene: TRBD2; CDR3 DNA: TGTGCCAGCAGCCAGAAGCTCGGGCGGGGGAGGGACAATGAGCAGTTCTTC; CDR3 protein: CASSQKLGRGRDNEQFF
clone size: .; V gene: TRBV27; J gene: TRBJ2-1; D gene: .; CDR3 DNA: TGTGCCAGCAGTTCTTCTCCCGGGAACTACAATGAGCAGTTCTTC; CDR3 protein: CASSSSPGNYNEQFF
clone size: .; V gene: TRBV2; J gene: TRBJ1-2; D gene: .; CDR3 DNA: TGTGCCAGCAGCGAGATTAGGGAATATGGCTACACCTTC; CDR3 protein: CASSEIREYGYTF
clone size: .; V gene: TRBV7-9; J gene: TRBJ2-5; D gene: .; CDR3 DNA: TGTGCCAGCAGAACCCTCGGACAAGAGACCCAGTACTTC; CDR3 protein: CASRTLGQETQYF
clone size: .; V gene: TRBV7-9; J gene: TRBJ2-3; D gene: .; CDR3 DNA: TGTGCCAGCAGCTTAGCGAGCGACACAGATACGCAGTATTTT; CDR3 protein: CASSLASDTDTQYF
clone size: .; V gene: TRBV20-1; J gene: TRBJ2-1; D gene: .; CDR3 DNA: TGCAGTGCTAGCAGAGGTCTAGCCCCCAGTGAGCAGTTCTTC; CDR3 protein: CSASRGLAPSEQFF
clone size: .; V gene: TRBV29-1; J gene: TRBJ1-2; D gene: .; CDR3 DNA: TGCAGCGGATTGCCCCCAGGGGCAAATTCGGGCTACACCTTC; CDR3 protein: CSGLPPGANSGYTF
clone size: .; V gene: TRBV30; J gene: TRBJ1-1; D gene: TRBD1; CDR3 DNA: TGTGCCTGGATGAATAGAGGGACAGGGAACACTGAAGCTTTCTTT; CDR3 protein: CAWMNRGTGNTEAFF
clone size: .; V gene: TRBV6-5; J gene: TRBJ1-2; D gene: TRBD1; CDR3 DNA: TGTGCCAGCATCGCGATGGTAGGGGGCGGTGGCTACACCTTC; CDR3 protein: CASIAMVGGGGYTF
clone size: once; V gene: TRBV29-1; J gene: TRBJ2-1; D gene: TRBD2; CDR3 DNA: TGCAGCGTTGTGGGTGGGGCTAGCGGGAGCCATGAGCAGTTCTTC; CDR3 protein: CSVVGGASGSHEQFF
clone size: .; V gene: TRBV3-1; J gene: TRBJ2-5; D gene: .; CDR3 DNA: TGTGCCAGCAGCCGAATCCGGCAAGAGACCCAGTACTTC; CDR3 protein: CASSRIRQETQYF
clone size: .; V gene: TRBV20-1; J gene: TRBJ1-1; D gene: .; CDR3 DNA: TGCAGTGCTGGACCTCCTTTGGGGGACACTGAAGCTTTCTTT; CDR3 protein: CSAGPPLGDTEAFF
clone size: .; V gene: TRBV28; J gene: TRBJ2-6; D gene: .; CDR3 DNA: TGTGCCAGCAGTCCGACGGGGGGCTGGGCCAACGTCCTGACTTTC; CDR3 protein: CASSPTGGWANVLTF
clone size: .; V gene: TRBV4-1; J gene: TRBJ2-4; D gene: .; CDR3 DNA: TGCGCCAGCAGCCAAGATTCCCCATCCACGGACATTCAGTACTTC; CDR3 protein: CASSQDSPSTDIQYF
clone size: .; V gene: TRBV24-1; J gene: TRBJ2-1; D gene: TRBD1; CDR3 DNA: TGTGCCGCGGGACAGGAACTTTACAATGAGCAGTTCTTC; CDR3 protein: CAAGQELYNEQFF
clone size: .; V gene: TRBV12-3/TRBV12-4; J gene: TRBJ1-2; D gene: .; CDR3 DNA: TGTGCCAGCAGCCCAGGGAGTGTTAACTATGGCTACACCTTC; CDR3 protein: CASSPGSVNYGYTF
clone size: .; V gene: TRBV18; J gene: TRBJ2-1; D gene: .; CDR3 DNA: TGTGCCAGCTCACCCAGAGGGGGGGACAATGAGCAGTTCTTC; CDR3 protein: CASSPRGGDNEQFF
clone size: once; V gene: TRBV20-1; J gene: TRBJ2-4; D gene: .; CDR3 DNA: TGCAGTCTTTACAGGGACCAGTTAAACATTCAGTACTTC; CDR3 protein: CSLYRDQLNIQYF
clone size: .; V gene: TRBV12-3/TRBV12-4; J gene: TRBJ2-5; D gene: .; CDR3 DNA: TGTGCCAGCAGTCATTCATTAAAGACCCAGTACTTC; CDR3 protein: CASSHSLKTQYF
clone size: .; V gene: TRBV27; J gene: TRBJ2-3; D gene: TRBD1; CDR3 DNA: TGTGCCAGCAGTGTAGGACAGGGGACAGATACGCAGTATTTT; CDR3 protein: CASSVGQGTDTQYF
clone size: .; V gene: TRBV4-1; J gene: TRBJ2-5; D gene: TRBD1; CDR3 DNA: TGCGCCAGCTCCCTCGGGACAGTCCCAGAGACCCAGTACTTC; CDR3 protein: CASSLGTVPETQYF
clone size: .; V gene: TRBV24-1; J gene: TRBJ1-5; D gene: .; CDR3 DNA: TGTGCCACCAGTGATGTCGGGGCCGAGGAGCCCCAGCATTTT; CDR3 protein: CATSDVGAEEPQHF
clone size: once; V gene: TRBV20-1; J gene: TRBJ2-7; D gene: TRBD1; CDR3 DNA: TGCAGTGCCGGACAGGTGGCCTACGAGCAGTACTTC; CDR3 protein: CSAGQVAYEQYF
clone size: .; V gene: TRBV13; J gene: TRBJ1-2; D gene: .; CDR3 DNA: TGTGCCAGCAGATACAAGTCGATTAACTATGGCTACACCTTC; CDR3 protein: CASRYKSINYGYTF
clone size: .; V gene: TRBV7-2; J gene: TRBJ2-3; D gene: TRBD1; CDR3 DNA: TGTGCCAGCAGCTTAGCGCTAAGGCCAGGGGGATCGGATACGCAGTATTTT; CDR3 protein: CASSLALRPGGSDTQYF